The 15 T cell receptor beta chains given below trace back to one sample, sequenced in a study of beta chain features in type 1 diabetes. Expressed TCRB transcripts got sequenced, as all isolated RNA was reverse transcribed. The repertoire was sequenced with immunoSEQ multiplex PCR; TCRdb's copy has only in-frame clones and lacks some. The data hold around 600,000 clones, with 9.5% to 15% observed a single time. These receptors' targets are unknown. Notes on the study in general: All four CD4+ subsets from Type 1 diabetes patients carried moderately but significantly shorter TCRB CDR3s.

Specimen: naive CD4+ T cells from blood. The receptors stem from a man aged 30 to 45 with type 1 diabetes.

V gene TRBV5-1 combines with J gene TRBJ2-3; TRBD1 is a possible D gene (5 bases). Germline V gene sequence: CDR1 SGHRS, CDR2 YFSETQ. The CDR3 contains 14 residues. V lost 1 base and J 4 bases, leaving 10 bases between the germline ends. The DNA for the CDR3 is TGCGCCAGCAGCTTGCGGCAGGGCCCAGATACGCAGTATTTT. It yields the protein CASSLRQGPDTQYF. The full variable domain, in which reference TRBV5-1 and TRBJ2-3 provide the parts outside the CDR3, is KAGVTQTPRYLIKTRGQQVTLSCSPISGHRSVSWYQQTPGQGLQFLFEYFSETQRNKGNFPGRFSGRQFSNSRSEMNVSTLELGDSALYLCASSLRQGPDTQYFGPGTRLTVL.

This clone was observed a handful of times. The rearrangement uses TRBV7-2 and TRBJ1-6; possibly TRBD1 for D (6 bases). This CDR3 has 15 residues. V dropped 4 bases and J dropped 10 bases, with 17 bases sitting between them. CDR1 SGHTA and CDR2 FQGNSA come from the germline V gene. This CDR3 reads CASSSHVRGRSPLHF. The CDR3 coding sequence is TGTGCCAGCAGCTCACACGTCAGGGGACGGTCACCCCTCCACTTT.

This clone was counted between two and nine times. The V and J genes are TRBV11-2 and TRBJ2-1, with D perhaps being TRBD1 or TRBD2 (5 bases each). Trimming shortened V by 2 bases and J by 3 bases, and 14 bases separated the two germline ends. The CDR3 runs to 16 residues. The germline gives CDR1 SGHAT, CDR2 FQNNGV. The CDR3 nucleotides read TGTGCCAGCAGCTTACCTTCCGGGACGGTCTACAATGAGCAGTTCTTC. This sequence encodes CASSLPSGTVYNEQFF.

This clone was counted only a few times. The CDR3 loop reads CAWSRNGETQYF. The CDR3 DNA follows: TGTGCCTGGAGTCGTAACGGGGAGACCCAGTACTTC. The V call is TRBV30, the J call TRBJ2-5, with D hard to call. CDR1 and CDR2 (germline): GTSNPN, SVGIG (reference sequence). Trimming left V 2 bases short and J 5 bases short, with 9 bases between. The CDR3 consists of 12 residues.

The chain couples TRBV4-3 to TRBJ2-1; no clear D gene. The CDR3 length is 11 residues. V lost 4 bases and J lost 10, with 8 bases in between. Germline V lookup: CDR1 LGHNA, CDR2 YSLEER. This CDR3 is CASSLDGEQFF. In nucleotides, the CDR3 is TGCGCCAGCAGCCTCGACGGGGAGCAGTTCTTC.

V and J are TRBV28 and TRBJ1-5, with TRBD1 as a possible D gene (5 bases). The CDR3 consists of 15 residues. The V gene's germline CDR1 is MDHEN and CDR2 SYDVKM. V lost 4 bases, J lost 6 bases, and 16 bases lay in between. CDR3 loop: CASSSLRQFSQPQHF. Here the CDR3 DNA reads TGTGCCAGCAGTTCGCTCAGACAGTTCTCTCAGCCCCAGCATTTT.

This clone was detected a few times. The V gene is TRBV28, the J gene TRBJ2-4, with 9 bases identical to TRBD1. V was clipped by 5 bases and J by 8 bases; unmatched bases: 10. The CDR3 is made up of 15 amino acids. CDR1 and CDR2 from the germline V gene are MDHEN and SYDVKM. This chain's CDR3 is CASSAQGARMHIQYF. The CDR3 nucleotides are TGTGCCAGCAGTGCACAGGGGGCGCGGATGCACATTCAGTACTTC.

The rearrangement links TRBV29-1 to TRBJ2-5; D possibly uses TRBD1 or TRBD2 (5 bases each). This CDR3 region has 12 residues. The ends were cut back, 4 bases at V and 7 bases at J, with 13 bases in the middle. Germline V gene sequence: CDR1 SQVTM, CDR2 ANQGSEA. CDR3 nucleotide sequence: TGCAGCGTTGGGGGGTCCCCAGGGACCCAGTACTTC. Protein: CSVGGSPGTQYF.

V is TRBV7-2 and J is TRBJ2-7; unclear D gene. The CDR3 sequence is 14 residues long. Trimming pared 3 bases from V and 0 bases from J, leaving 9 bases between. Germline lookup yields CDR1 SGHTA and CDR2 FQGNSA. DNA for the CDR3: TGTGCCAGCAGCTTGAACCCAAGCTCCTACGAGCAGTACTTC. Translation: CASSLNPSSYEQYF.

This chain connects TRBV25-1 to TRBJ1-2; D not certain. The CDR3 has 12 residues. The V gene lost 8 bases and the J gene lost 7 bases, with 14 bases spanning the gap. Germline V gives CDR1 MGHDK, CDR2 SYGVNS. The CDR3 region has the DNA TGTGCCAGCCACACTGGGGAAATTGGCTACACCTTC. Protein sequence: CASHTGEIGYTF.

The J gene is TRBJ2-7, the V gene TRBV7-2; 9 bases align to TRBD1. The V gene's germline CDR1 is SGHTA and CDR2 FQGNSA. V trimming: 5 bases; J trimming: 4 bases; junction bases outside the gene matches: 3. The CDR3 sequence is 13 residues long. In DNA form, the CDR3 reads TGTGCCAGCAGCATCGGACAGGGGTACGAGCAGTACTTC. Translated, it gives CASSIGQGYEQYF.

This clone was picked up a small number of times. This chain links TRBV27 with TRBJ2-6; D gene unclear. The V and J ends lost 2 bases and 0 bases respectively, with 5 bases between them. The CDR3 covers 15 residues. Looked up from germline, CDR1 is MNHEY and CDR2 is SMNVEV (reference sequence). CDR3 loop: CASSLKGSGANVLTF. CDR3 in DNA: TGTGCCAGCAGTTTAAAGGGCTCTGGGGCCAACGTCCTGACTTTC.

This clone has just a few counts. CDR3 nucleotide sequence: TGTGCCAGCAGTCCCGGGCCCAGTGATCAGCCCCAGCATTTT. Its translation is CASSPGPSDQPQHF. This chain joins TRBV6-6 and TRBJ1-5; D gene uncertain. CDR3 length: 14 residues. V was clipped by 5 bases and J by 5 bases, with 13 bases between them. Germline V gene sequence: CDR1 MNHNY, CDR2 SVGAGI (reference sequence).

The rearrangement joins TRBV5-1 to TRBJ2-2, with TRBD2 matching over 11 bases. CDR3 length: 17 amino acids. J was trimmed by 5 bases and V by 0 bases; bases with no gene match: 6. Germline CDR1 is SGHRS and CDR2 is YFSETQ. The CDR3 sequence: CASSLGLGTSGTGELFF. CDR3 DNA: TGCGCCAGCAGCTTGGGGCTTGGGACTAGCGGTACCGGGGAGCTGTTTTTT.

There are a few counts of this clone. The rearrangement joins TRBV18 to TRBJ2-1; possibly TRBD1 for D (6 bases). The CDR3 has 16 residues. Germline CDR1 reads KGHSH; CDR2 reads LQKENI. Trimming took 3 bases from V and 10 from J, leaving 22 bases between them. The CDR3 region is CASSPQTPGVQGEQFF. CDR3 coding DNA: TGTGCCAGCTCACCGCAGACACCAGGGGTTCAAGGGGAGCAGTTCTTC.